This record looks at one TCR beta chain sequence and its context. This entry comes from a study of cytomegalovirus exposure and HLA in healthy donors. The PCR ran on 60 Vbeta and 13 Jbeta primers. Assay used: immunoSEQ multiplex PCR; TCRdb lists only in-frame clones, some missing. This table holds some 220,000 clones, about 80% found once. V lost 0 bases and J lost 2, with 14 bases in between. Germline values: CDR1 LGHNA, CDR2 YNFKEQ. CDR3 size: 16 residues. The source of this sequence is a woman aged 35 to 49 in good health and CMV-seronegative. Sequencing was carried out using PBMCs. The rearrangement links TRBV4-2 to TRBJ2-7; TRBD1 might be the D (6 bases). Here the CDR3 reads CASSQEGTGITYEQYF. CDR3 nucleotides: TGTGCCAGCAGCCAAGAAGGAACAGGGATAACCTACGAGCAGTACTTC.